One sample yielded the 31 T cell receptor beta chains listed below, sequenced in a study of blood T cell repertoires in COVID-19. Method: immunoSEQ multiplex PCR; TCRdb's copy keeps in-frame clones and lacks some. The data show around 450,000 clones, roughly 85% seen once. Sequencing was performed on PBMCs or T cells enriched from blood (not recorded which). These TCRs come from a woman aged 18-29 years with acute COVID-19.

By sample fraction, this clone is large. The chain links TRBV9 to TRBJ1-4; TRBD1 agrees at 8 bases. CDR3 length: 16 residues. From germline, CDR1 is SGDLS and CDR2 YYNGEE. V lost 0 bases, J lost 5 bases, and 6 bases stayed unmatched. The DNA of the CDR3 is TGTGCCAGCAGCGTAGGTTGGGGACAGGAGAATGAAAAACTGTTTTTT. Protein sequence: CASSVGWGQENEKLFF.

This chain joins TRBV29-1 and TRBJ2-2, with D tentatively TRBD2 (6 bases). The germline V gene encodes CDR1 SQVTM and CDR2 ANQGSEA. Trimming removed 3 bases from V and 7 bases from J, with 21 bases in between. The CDR3 length is 16 residues. DNA for the CDR3: TGCAGCGTTGAGCGCGTCGTTGGGCTGACTAGCGGGGAGCTGTTTTTT. As protein: CSVERVVGLTSGELFF.

The chain is built from TRBV9 and TRBJ2-1; TRBD2 is a possible D gene (5 bases). V lost 9 bases and J lost 4, with 14 bases in between. CDR1 and CDR2 from the germline V gene are SGDLS and YYNGEE. The CDR3 runs to 13 residues. The CDR3 here is CAIQIATYNEQFF. The CDR3 nucleotides are TGTGCCATCCAAATAGCGACATACAATGAGCAGTTCTTC.

The rearrangement uses TRBV20-1 and TRBJ1-5, with D hard to call. CDR3 length: 14 residues. The germline gives CDR1 DFQATT, CDR2 SNEGSKA (reference sequence). V was trimmed by 3 bases and J by 4 bases, leaving 13 bases between them. CDR3 protein: CSASLSGLNQPQHF. In DNA form, the CDR3 reads TGCAGTGCTAGTTTATCTGGACTTAATCAGCCCCAGCATTTT.

The chain employs TRBV28 and TRBJ2-3; TRBD2 aligns across 8 bases. The CDR3 loop spans 19 amino acids. J lost 0 bases, V lost 5 bases, and 16 bases had no gene match. Germline CDR1 MDHEN, CDR2 SYDVKM. CDR3 DNA sequence: TGTGCCAGCAGTGTTACCAAGGACTCTAGCGGGTATAGCACAGATACGCAGTATTTT. It codes for CASSVTKDSSGYSTDTQYF. Full variable domain (rest looked up from reference TRBV28 and TRBJ2-3): DVKVTQSSRYLVKRTGEKVFLECVQDMDHENMFWYRQDPGLGLRLIYFSYDVKMKEKGDIPEGYSVSREKKERFSLILESASTNQTSMYLCASSVTKDSSGYSTDTQYFGPGTRLTVL.

The rearrangement joins TRBV4-2 to TRBJ2-7; a weak D match, TRBD2 (5 bases). The CDR3 is made up of 15 amino acids. The V end lost 0 bases, the J end lost 0 bases, and 9 bases lay between the germline ends. Germline values: CDR1 LGHNA, CDR2 YNFKEQ. This CDR3 reads CASSQDPTSSYEQYF. The CDR3 bases are TGTGCCAGCAGCCAAGACCCCACTAGCTCCTACGAGCAGTACTTC.

This clone was seen only a few times. J is TRBJ1-2 and V is TRBV7-9; 10 positions match TRBD1. The J segment lost 8 bases and the V segment lost 1 base, leaving 7 bases of the junction unmatched. The CDR3 runs to 15 residues. CDR1 is SEHNR, CDR2 FQNEAQ, per germline (reference sequence). The CDR3 sequence is CASSLGSGTGVGYTF. In DNA form, the CDR3 reads TGTGCCAGCAGCTTAGGCTCCGGGACAGGGGTCGGCTACACCTTC.

The chain joins TRBV14 to TRBJ1-6, with D hard to call. The CDR3 loop spans 15 amino acids. V lost 1 base to trimming and J lost 9 bases, with 13 bases between them. Germline loops: CDR1 SGHDN, CDR2 FVKESK. CDR3 coding DNA: TGTGCCAGCAGCCAAGGTGGGTCCGGCGGTTCACCCCTCCACTTT. It encodes CASSQGGSGGSPLHF. Supplemented by reference TRBV14 and TRBJ1-6, the full variable domain reads EAGVTQFPSHSVIEKGQTVTLRCDPISGHDNLYWYRRVMGKEIKFLLHFVKESKQDESGMPNNRFLAERTGGTYSTLKVQPAELEDSGVYFCASSQGGSGGSPLHFGNGTRLTVT.

J is TRBJ1-4 and V is TRBV15; D is perhaps TRBD1 (5 bases). Germline loops: CDR1 LNHNV, CDR2 YYDKDF (reference sequence). V lost 4 bases and J 8 bases, leaving 17 bases between the germline ends. This CDR3 comprises 15 residues. CDR3 in DNA: TGTGCCACCAGCAAGTCAGCGGGGGGGGAAGAAAAACTGTTTTTT. The encoded protein is CATSKSAGGEEKLFF.

The J gene is TRBJ2-7, the V gene TRBV25-1; D perhaps matches TRBD2 (6 bases). V dropped 2 bases and J dropped 7 bases, with 18 bases sitting between them. The CDR3 sequence is 15 residues long. CDR1 and CDR2 (germline): MGHDK, SYGVNS. The CDR3 sequence is CASSEQGGSGREQYF. The CDR3 DNA follows: TGTGCCAGCAGTGAACAAGGAGGGTCTGGGAGGGAGCAGTACTTC.

This clone was detected only once. The same CDR3 is also encoded by other DNA sequences in this sample. V and J are TRBV2 and TRBJ1-2, with 7 bases lining up with TRBD1. Per the germline V gene, CDR1 is SNHLY and CDR2 is FYNNEI. The CDR3 spans 13 residues. V lost 6 bases, J lost 1 base, and 2 bases stayed unmatched. For the CDR3, the DNA is TGTGCCAGCAGGGGGGACAGTAACTATGGCTACACCTTC. This gives the protein CASRGDSNYGYTF.

The chain recombines TRBV27 with TRBJ2-1; 11 bases align to TRBD2. Germline lookup yields CDR1 MNHEY and CDR2 SMNVEV (reference sequence). V was pared by 5 bases and J by 4 bases, with 4 bases of the junction left unmatched. The CDR3 sequence is 15 residues long. The CDR3 bases are TGTGCCAGCAGTCTAACTAGCGGGAGTTACAATGAGCAGTTCTTC. Its translation is CASSLTSGSYNEQFF.

The chain employs TRBV7-2 and TRBJ2-3, with D maybe TRBD2 (5 bases). The CDR3 is 15 residues long. The germline CDR1 and CDR2 sequences are SGHTA and FQGNSA. V lost 0 bases and J lost 1, with 8 bases in between. The CDR3 reads CASSLARAGTDTQYF. CDR3 nucleotide sequence: TGTGCCAGCAGCTTAGCGCGGGCCGGCACAGATACGCAGTATTTT.

The rearrangement links TRBV19 to TRBJ1-5; D is unclear. This CDR3 has 14 residues. The germline gives CDR1 LNHDA, CDR2 SQIVND (reference sequence). Trimming left V 7 bases short and J 2 bases short, with 12 bases between. The CDR3 bases are TGTGCCAGTACTTCTGGAGGTGGCAATCAGCCCCAGCATTTT. Translating gives CASTSGGGNQPQHF.

This clone was recorded once. The identical CDR3 is also encoded by other nucleotide sequences in the sample. The chain combines TRBV4-1 with TRBJ2-7; 11 nucleotides match TRBD1. Looked up from germline, CDR1 is MGHRA and CDR2 is YSYEKL. The CDR3 is 14 amino acids. The J segment lost 6 bases and the V segment lost 3 bases, leaving 4 bases of the junction unmatched. CDR3 residues: CASSQPGQGGEQYF. The CDR3 region has the DNA TGCGCCAGCAGCCAGCCGGGACAGGGGGGCGAGCAGTACTTC.

The CDR3 DNA is TGTGCCAGCAGCTTAGTCACGGCCTACGAGCAGTACTTC. This translates into CASSLVTAYEQYF. The chain is built from TRBV7-9 and TRBJ2-7; D is unresolved. Trimming shortened V by 1 base and J by 2 bases, and 6 bases separated the two germline ends. Germline-derived CDR1 and CDR2 are SEHNR and FQNEAQ (reference sequence). CDR3 size: 13 residues.

This clone was recorded once. The V call is TRBV11-2, the J call TRBJ2-7; the D gene is possibly TRBD1 (6 bases). In germline, CDR1 is SGHAT, CDR2 FQNNGV. The CDR3 is 14 amino acids. The V gene lost 5 bases and the J gene lost 2 bases, with 13 bases spanning the gap. In DNA form, the CDR3 reads TGTGCCAGCAGCCGTTGGGACAAAACCTACGAGCAGTACTTC. Its protein product is CASSRWDKTYEQYF.

The V call is TRBV12-3 or TRBV12-4, the J call TRBJ1-2; D is possibly TRBD1 (5 bases). The V end lost 2 bases, the J end lost 8 bases, and 12 bases lay between the germline ends. The CDR3 is 13 residues long. CDR3 region: CASSLRNRRGYTF. Written as DNA, the CDR3 is TGTGCCAGCAGTTTAAGGAACAGGCGCGGCTACACCTTC.

V gene TRBV7-2 combines with J gene TRBJ2-7; TRBD1 might be the D (5 bases). Per the germline V gene, CDR1 is SGHTA and CDR2 is FQGNSA. Trimming pared 1 base from V and 1 base from J, leaving 11 bases between. There are 15 residues in the CDR3. The DNA of the CDR3 is TGTGCCAGCAGCTTAGGTCCGGACATGTCCTACGAGCAGTACTTC. Amino acid sequence: CASSLGPDMSYEQYF.

The chain uses TRBV5-1 and TRBJ1-4; 8 nucleotides match TRBD1. CDR1 and CDR2 (germline): SGHRS, YFSETQ. The V gene end was trimmed by 3 bases and the J gene end by 6 bases; junction bases not matched to a gene: 10. The CDR3 consists of 16 residues. CDR3 sequence (DNA): TGCGCCAGCAGCTGGGAAAAGGGACAGGCGGATGAAAAACTGTTTTTT. This encodes CASSWEKGQADEKLFF.

This clone appeared a few times. The chain employs TRBV5-1 and TRBJ1-2; possible D gene TRBD1, 5 bases. This CDR3 is 12 amino acids long. V was trimmed by 0 bases and J by 6 bases, leaving 6 bases between them. Germline V gene sequence: CDR1 SGHRS, CDR2 YFSETQ. This CDR3 is CASSLDRHGYTF. Here the CDR3 DNA reads TGCGCCAGCAGCTTGGACAGGCATGGCTACACCTTC.

V gene TRBV28 combines with J gene TRBJ1-2; TRBD1 is a possible D gene (5 bases). This CDR3 comprises 13 residues. Looked up from germline, CDR1 is MDHEN and CDR2 is SYDVKM. The V end lost 5 bases, the J end lost 4 bases, and 11 bases lay between the germline ends. CDR3 sequence: CASSPAGGYGYTF. The CDR3 coding sequence is TGTGCCAGCAGTCCCGCCGGGGGCTATGGCTACACCTTC.

The V call is TRBV5-4, the J call TRBJ2-7; D call uncertain. Deletions cut 2 bases from V and 1 base from J, with 13 bases between. Germline loops: CDR1 SGHNT, CDR2 YYREEE (reference sequence). This CDR3 spans 15 amino acids. The CDR3 protein is CASSFPQPGSYEQYF. The CDR3 DNA reads TGTGCCAGCAGCTTTCCCCAACCGGGTTCCTACGAGCAGTACTTC.

This clone has just one count. The J gene is TRBJ1-4, the V gene TRBV7-9; D remains ambiguous. The CDR3 sequence is 15 residues long. V lost 5 bases and J 0 bases, leaving 10 bases between the germline ends. Germline lookup yields CDR1 SEHNR and CDR2 FQNEAQ (reference sequence). CDR3 residues: CASSPLGATNEKLFF. The DNA for the CDR3 is TGTGCCAGCAGCCCCCTAGGTGCAACTAATGAAAAACTGTTTTTT.

This chain joins TRBV6-5 and TRBJ1-1, with a weak D call TRBD1 (5 bases). The V end was cut by 6 bases, the J end by 3 bases, with 14 bases between. The germline gives CDR1 MNHEY, CDR2 SVGAGI. The CDR3 sequence is 14 residues long. The CDR3 reads CASSGGGFDTEAFF. The CDR3 DNA follows: TGTGCCAGCAGCGGGGGGGGTTTTGACACTGAAGCTTTCTTT.

The CDR3 nucleotides read TGTGCCAGCAGCTTACCCCAGGGTTCCGCGATCAACTATGGCTACACCTTC. It specifies CASSLPQGSAINYGYTF. This sequence joins TRBV7-2 and TRBJ1-2; a possible D gene is TRBD1 (5 bases). Trimming stripped 2 bases from V and 2 bases from J, with 18 bases between. This CDR3 has 17 residues. The germline gives CDR1 SGHTA, CDR2 FQGNSA.

The chain is built from TRBV29-1 and TRBJ1-2; 9 bases align to TRBD1. Trimming at V came to 7 bases and at J to 8 bases, leaving 5 bases not matched to a gene. Germline V gene data show CDR1 as SQVTM and CDR2 as ANQGSEA. The CDR3 is 11 amino acids. The chain's CDR3 is CSDRTGEGYTF. CDR3 nucleotides: TGCAGCGATAGGACAGGGGAAGGCTACACCTTC.

The rearrangement joins TRBV20-1 to TRBJ2-1; D is possibly TRBD1 (5 bases). Germline CDR1 DFQATT, CDR2 SNEGSKA (reference sequence). There are 11 residues in the CDR3. The CDR3: CSGHEVNEQFF. The CDR3 DNA reads TGCAGCGGACATGAAGTCAATGAGCAGTTCTTC.

The chain has TRBV18 and TRBJ1-2; possibly TRBD1 for D (6 bases). The CDR3 is made up of 14 amino acids. Per germline, CDR1 KGHSH and CDR2 LQKENI. Trimming took 3 bases from V and 6 from J, leaving 14 bases between them. CDR3 sequence reads: CASSPGQSHDGYTF. The CDR3 nucleotides are TGTGCCAGCTCACCTGGACAGTCTCACGATGGCTACACCTTC. Full variable domain (missing parts from reference TRBV18 and TRBJ1-2): NAGVMQNPRHLVRRRGQEARLRCSPMKGHSHVYWYRQLPEEGLKFMVYLQKENIIDESGMPKERFSAEFPKEGPSILRIQQVVRGDSAAYFCASSPGQSHDGYTFGSGTRLTVV.

The chain is built from TRBV4-1 and TRBJ1-1, with TRBD1 identical over 7 bases. The trim removed 5 bases at V and 5 bases at J, leaving 8 bases unmatched. Germline V lookup: CDR1 MGHRA, CDR2 YSYEKL. There are 14 residues in the CDR3. Here the CDR3 reads CASSETGLGTEAFF. The CDR3 coding sequence is TGCGCCAGCAGCGAGACAGGGTTAGGGACTGAAGCTTTCTTT.

V and J are TRBV12-3 or TRBV12-4 and TRBJ2-1; 7 nucleotides agree with TRBD2. With V trimmed by 5 bases and J by 10 bases, 5 bases remained unmatched. The CDR3 covers 12 residues. In DNA, the CDR3 is TGTGCCAGCAGTCCCCTCGGGGGGGAGCAGTTCTTC. Its translation: CASSPLGGEQFF.